The entry below describes one T cell receptor (beta chain). CDR1 and CDR2 from the germline V gene are SNHLY and FYNNEI. The CDR3 consists of 14 residues. V shed 3 bases and J shed 4 bases, with 9 bases lying between them. The sample originates from a study of blood T cell repertoires in COVID-19. Study overall: Collection of acute and convalescent COVID-19 samples took place in the United States, Italy and Spain.

Profiling relied on immunoSEQ multiplex PCR, and the TCRdb table lists in-frame clones only, not all of them. The sample has some 230,000 clones, approximately 84% seen once. The receptor was isolated from a man in his forties with acute or convalescent COVID-19. The chain links TRBV2 to TRBJ2-2; D is possibly TRBD2 (6 bases). The specimen sequenced was peripheral blood. The CDR3 bases are TGTGCCAGCAGTGAGAAGGGAGGCACCGGGGAGCTGTTTTTT. It codes for CASSEKGGTGELFF.